Reported below is one TCR beta chain. Sequencing was performed with immunoSEQ multiplex PCR; in TCRdb, only in-frame clones are kept and a portion is missing. Altogether under 110,000 clones are present, 75% to 95% being singletons, with the ten largest covering 1.6%. The sample belongs to a study of T cell changes during pregnancy in multiple sclerosis. The sample in question was peripheral blood, obtained before pregnancy. The receptor was derived from a female donor with multiple sclerosis, enrolled in a pregnancy study.

The CDR3, as DNA: TGTGCCAGCAGCTTAGGGACAGGAAACACCGGGGAGCTGTTTTTT. It translates to CASSLGTGNTGELFF. The chain carries TRBV11-3 and TRBJ2-2; TRBD1 matches 7 bases. The CDR3 is 15 amino acids. The germline CDR1 and CDR2 sequences are SGHNT and YENEEA. The ends lost 1 base at V and 2 bases at J; junction bases unmatched: 1. The variable domain in full, completed from reference TRBV11-3 and TRBJ2-2, reads EAGVVQSPRYKIIEKKQPVAFWCNPISGHNTLYWYLQNLGQGPELLIRYENEEAVDDSQLPKDRFSAERLKGVDSTLKIQPAELGDSAVYLCASSLGTGNTGELFFGEGSRLTVL.